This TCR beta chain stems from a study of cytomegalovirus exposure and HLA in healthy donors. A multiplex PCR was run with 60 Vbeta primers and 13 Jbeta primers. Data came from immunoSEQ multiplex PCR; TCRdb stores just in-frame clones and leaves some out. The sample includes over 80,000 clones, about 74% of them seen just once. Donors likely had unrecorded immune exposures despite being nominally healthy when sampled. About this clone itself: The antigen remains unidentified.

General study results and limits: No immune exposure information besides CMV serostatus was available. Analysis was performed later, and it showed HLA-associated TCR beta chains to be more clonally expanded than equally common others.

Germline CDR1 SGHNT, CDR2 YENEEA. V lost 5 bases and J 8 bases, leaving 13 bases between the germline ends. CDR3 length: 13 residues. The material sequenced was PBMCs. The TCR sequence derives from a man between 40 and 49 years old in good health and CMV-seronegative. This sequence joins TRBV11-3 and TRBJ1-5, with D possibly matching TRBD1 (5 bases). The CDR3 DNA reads TGTGCCAGCAGCCGGGGGGAGCTGGAGCCCCAGCATTTT. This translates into CASSRGELEPQHF.